A selection of T cell receptor beta chains follows, all from one sample in a study of blood T cell repertoires in COVID-19. Clones were read by immunoSEQ multiplex PCR, and TCRdb kept only the in-frame ones, dropping some. This sample has 130,000 or so clones, with about 87% found just once. The sequenced sample was peripheral blood. Receptor source: a human donor with COVID-19, enrolled during active disease. The donor label of this sample is uncertain. CDR3s include the opening cysteine and the closing phenylalanine or tryptophan. A D gene is named only where the DNA matches it firmly. Only part of the rows carry a size: once, few, many, or a class if the clone is expanded.

size	J	D	V	CDR3	DNA
few	TRBJ2-3	.	TRBV7-3	CASSEGGPLTDTQYF	TGTGCCAGCTCGGAGGGGGGGCCTTTGACAGATACGCAGTATTTT
.	TRBJ2-5	TRBD2	TRBV14	CASSQAVGLAGWQETQYF	TGTGCCAGCAGCCAAGCAGTTGGACTAGCGGGGTGGCAAGAGACCCAGTACTTC
.	TRBJ1-2	.	TRBV19	CASSIAPGGYTF	TGTGCCAGTAGTATAGCCCCGGGGGGCTACACCTTC
.	TRBJ1-5	.	TRBV4-1	CASSPDRGHQYQPQHF	TGCGCCAGCAGCCCAGATAGAGGACACCAATATCAGCCCCAGCATTTT
.	TRBJ1-3	.	TRBV19	CASTPQDNSGNTIYF	TGTGCCAGTACCCCCCAAGACAACTCTGGAAACACCATATATTTT
.	TRBJ1-1	TRBD1	TRBV11-2	CASSLGDRVSEAFF	TGTGCCAGCAGCTTAGGGGACAGGGTCTCTGAAGCTTTCTTT
.	TRBJ1-3	.	TRBV18	CASSPRDGGAGNTIYF	TGTGCCAGCTCACCACGCGACGGCGGGGCTGGAAACACCATATATTTT
.	TRBJ1-1	TRBD1	TRBV12-3/TRBV12-4	CASSPRGSEAFF	TGTGCCAGCAGTCCCAGGGGGTCCGAAGCTTTCTTT
.	TRBJ1-6	.	TRBV2	CASTTGRGPYNSPLHF	TGTGCCAGCACTACAGGAAGGGGTCCCTATAATTCACCCCTCCACTTT
.	TRBJ1-2	.	TRBV25-1	CASSETDYGYTF	TGTGCCAGCAGTGAAACAGACTATGGCTACACCTTC
.	TRBJ2-2	.	TRBV5-4	CASSLEWAENTGELFF	TGTGCCAGCAGCTTGGAATGGGCTGAGAACACCGGGGAGCTGTTTTTT
.	TRBJ1-2	.	TRBV6-5	CASNYNIGVSGYTF	TGTGCCAGCAATTATAACATAGGGGTTAGCGGCTACACCTTC
.	TRBJ2-2	TRBD2	TRBV5-8	CASSLGVASGTNTGELFF	TGTGCCAGCAGCTTGGGGGTAGCTAGCGGTACGAACACCGGGGAGCTGTTTTTT
.	TRBJ2-7	.	TRBV18	CASSYWTADLRDEQYF	TGTGCCAGCTCATACTGGACTGCAGATTTACGGGACGAGCAGTACTTC
.	TRBJ2-3	TRBD2	TRBV19	CASRDGLAGMDTQYF	TGTGCCAGTAGAGATGGACTAGCGGGAATGGATACGCAGTATTTT
.	TRBJ2-7	TRBD1	TRBV5-4	CASSPVRGTGNYEQYF	TGTGCCAGCAGCCCCGTTCGGGGGACAGGGAACTACGAGCAGTACTTC
.	TRBJ2-2	.	TRBV29-1	CSVQNTGELFF	TGCAGCGTACAAAACACCGGGGAGCTGTTTTTT
.	TRBJ1-2	.	TRBV6-4	CASSPREGSYGYTF	TGTGCCAGCAGTCCCCGGGAGGGATCATATGGTTACACCTTC
.	TRBJ2-7	.	TRBV11-2	CASSLDVLSYEQYF	TGTGCCAGCAGCTTAGATGTACTCTCCTACGAGCAGTACTTC
.	TRBJ1-2	TRBD1	TRBV29-1	CSSGQNYGYTF	TGCAGCTCGGGACAGAACTATGGCTACACCTTC
.	TRBJ1-1	.	TRBV5-1	CATRGWGEKNTEAFF	TGCGCCACTAGAGGGTGGGGGGAGAAGAACACTGAAGCTTTCTTT
.	TRBJ1-1	.	TRBV10-3	CAIRRDNLGDTEAFF	TGTGCCATCAGACGGGACAACCTGGGAGACACTGAAGCTTTCTTT
.	TRBJ2-5	TRBD1	TRBV5-4	CASSFTGEETQYF	TGTGCCAGCAGCTTTACAGGGGAAGAGACCCAGTACTTC
.	TRBJ1-2	TRBD1	TRBV6-5	CASRQGQGRGYGYTF	TGTGCCAGCAGGCAAGGACAGGGCCGAGGGTATGGCTACACCTTC
.	TRBJ2-2	TRBD1	TRBV30	CAWSVAGQANTGELFF	TGTGCCTGGTCGGTCGCGGGACAGGCGAACACCGGGGAGCTGTTTTTT
.	TRBJ2-7	.	TRBV5-4	CASSRDTSSYEQYF	TGTGCCAGCAGCCGGGACACCAGCTCCTACGAGCAGTACTTC
.	TRBJ1-2	.	TRBV11-2	CASSSRGDYGYTF	TGTGCCAGCAGCAGCAGGGGAGACTATGGCTACACCTTC
.	TRBJ1-5	.	TRBV11-2	CASSQAGGVEPQHF	TGTGCCAGCAGCCAAGCGGGGGGTGTTGAGCCCCAGCATTTT
.	TRBJ2-1	.	TRBV6-5	CASRRVHEQFF	TGTGCCAGCAGGAGGGTTCATGAGCAGTTCTTC
.	TRBJ2-1	.	TRBV2	CASSDYGGEQFF	TGTGCCAGCAGTGATTACGGTGGTGAGCAGTTCTTC
few	TRBJ1-3	.	TRBV16	CASSQNRVTGNTIYF	TGTGCCAGCAGCCAAAATCGGGTGACTGGAAACACCATATATTTT
.	TRBJ2-5	TRBD2	TRBV9	CASSVGGGAQETQYF	TGTGCCAGCAGCGTAGGGGGGGGTGCCCAAGAGACCCAGTACTTC
.	TRBJ2-5	.	TRBV4-1	CASSQEEGKETQYF	TGCGCCAGCAGCCAAGAGGAGGGAAAAGAGACCCAGTACTTC
.	TRBJ2-1	TRBD1	TRBV24-1	CATSEPLTGKLGNEQFF	TGTGCCACCAGTGAACCTTTGACAGGGAAGTTAGGAAATGAGCAGTTCTTC
.	TRBJ1-1	.	TRBV11-3	CASSRGQIPTEAFF	TGTGCCAGCAGCCGTGGACAGATCCCCACTGAAGCTTTCTTT
once	TRBJ2-1	TRBD2	TRBV9	CASTPGGANNEQFF	TGTGCCAGCACCCCGGGGGGGGCAAACAATGAGCAGTTCTTC
.	TRBJ1-1	.	TRBV10-2	CASSTGIEAFF	TGCGCCAGCAGTACAGGGATTGAAGCTTTCTTT
once	TRBJ1-5	TRBD1	TRBV6-5	CASSRDRALLPQHF	TGTGCCAGCTCAAGGGACAGGGCCTTGTTGCCCCAGCATTTT
.	TRBJ1-1	.	TRBV7-3	CASSLSRGTEAFF	TGTGCCAGCAGCTTATCTAGGGGCACTGAAGCTTTCTTT
once	TRBJ2-3	TRBD1	TRBV7-6	CASSRSKGAGDADTQYF	TGTGCCAGCAGCCGGTCCAAGGGGGCCGGGGACGCAGATACGCAGTATTTT
.	TRBJ1-1	.	TRBV19	CASSIEAGTGLMNTEAFF	TGTGCCAGTAGTATAGAGGCGGGGACGGGACTCATGAACACTGAAGCTTTCTTT
.	TRBJ2-6	.	TRBV13	CASQLGGDSGANVLTF	TGTGCCAGCCAACTCGGCGGAGACTCTGGGGCCAACGTCCTGACTTTC
.	TRBJ1-1	.	TRBV5-4	CASSLDRGAVTEAFF	TGTGCCAGCAGCTTGGATCGGGGGGCCGTAACTGAAGCTTTCTTT
.	TRBJ2-2	TRBD2	TRBV9	CASSARGDNTGELFF	TGTGCCAGCAGCGCGCGGGGGGACAACACCGGGGAGCTGTTTTTT
.	TRBJ2-2	.	TRBV5-4	CASSFQLTGELFF	TGTGCCAGCAGCTTTCAACTCACCGGGGAGCTGTTTTTT
.	TRBJ1-4	.	TRBV2	CASSGVGEKLFF	TGTGCCAGCAGCGGGGTGGGGGAAAAACTGTTTTTT
.	TRBJ1-1	.	TRBV7-3	CASSHGSNTEAFF	TGTGCCAGCAGCCACGGGTCGAACACTGAAGCTTTCTTT
.	TRBJ1-1	.	TRBV7-9	CASSLTRGDTEAFF	TGTGCCAGCAGCTTAACGCGGGGGGACACTGAAGCTTTCTTT
.	TRBJ1-2	.	TRBV12-3/TRBV12-4	CASSLSGAYGYTF	TGTGCCAGCAGTTTATCAGGGGCCTATGGCTACACCTTC
.	TRBJ1-1	.	TRBV7-3	CASSLSGGRNTEAFF	TGTGCCAGCAGCTTAAGTGGAGGACGGAACACTGAAGCTTTCTTT
.	TRBJ1-2	TRBD1	TRBV18	CASSPGTGQNGYTF	TGTGCCAGCTCACCCGGGACAGGGCAAAATGGCTACACCTTC
.	TRBJ2-2	.	TRBV11-2	CASSYGWTGELFF	TGTGCCAGCAGCTACGGGTGGACCGGGGAGCTGTTTTTT
.	TRBJ2-3	.	TRBV27	CATRQGGGDTQYF	TGTGCCACCAGACAGGGAGGGGGAGATACGCAGTATTTT
few	TRBJ2-5	.	TRBV30	CAWRTKQRAPSKETQYF	TGTGCCTGGAGAACGAAGCAGCGAGCCCCATCAAAAGAGACCCAGTACTTC
.	TRBJ1-4	TRBD1	TRBV19	CASSIGQGANEKLFF	TGTGCCAGTAGTATAGGGCAGGGGGCTAATGAAAAACTGTTTTTT
.	TRBJ2-1	TRBD2	TRBV2	CASSLADNEQFF	TGTGCCAGCAGTCTAGCGGACAATGAGCAGTTCTTC
.	TRBJ1-1	TRBD1	TRBV5-4	CASSRGQWATEAFF	TGTGCCAGCAGCCGGGGACAGTGGGCGACTGAAGCTTTCTTT